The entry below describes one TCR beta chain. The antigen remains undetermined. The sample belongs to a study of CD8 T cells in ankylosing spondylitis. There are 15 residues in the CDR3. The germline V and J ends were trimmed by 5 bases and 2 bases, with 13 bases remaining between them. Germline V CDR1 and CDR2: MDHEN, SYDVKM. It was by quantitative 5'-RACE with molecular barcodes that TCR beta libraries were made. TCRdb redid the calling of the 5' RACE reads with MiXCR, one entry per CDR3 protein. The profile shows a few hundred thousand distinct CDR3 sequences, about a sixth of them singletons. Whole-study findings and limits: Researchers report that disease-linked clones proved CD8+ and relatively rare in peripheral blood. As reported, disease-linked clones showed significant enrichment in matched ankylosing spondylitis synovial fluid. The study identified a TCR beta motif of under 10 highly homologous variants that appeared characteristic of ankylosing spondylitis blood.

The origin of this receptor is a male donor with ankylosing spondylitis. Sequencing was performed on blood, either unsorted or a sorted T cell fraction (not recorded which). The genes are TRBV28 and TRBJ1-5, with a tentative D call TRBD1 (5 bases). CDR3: CASSHRGGGNQPQHF. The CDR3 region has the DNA TGTGCCAGCAGTCACCGGGGGGGAGGCAATCAGCCCCAGCATTTT.